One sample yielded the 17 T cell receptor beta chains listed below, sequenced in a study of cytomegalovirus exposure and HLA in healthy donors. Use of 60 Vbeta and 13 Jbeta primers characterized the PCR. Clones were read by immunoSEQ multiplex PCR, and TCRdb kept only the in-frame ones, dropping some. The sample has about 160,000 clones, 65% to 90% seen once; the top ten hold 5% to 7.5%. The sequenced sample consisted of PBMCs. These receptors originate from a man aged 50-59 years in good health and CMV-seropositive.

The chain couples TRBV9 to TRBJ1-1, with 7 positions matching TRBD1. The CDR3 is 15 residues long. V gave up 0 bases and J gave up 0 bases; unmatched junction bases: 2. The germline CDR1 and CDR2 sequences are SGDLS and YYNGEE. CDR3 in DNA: TGTGCCAGCAGCGTAGGGGGGACAGTGAACACTGAAGCTTTCTTT. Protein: CASSVGGTVNTEAFF.

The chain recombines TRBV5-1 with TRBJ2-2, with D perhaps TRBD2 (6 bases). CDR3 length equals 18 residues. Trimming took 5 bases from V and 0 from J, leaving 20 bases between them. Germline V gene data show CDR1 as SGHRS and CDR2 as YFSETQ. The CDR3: CASRGTSGGSANTGELFF. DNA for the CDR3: TGCGCCAGCAGGGGAACATCCGGGGGATCCGCGAACACCGGGGAGCTGTTTTTT.

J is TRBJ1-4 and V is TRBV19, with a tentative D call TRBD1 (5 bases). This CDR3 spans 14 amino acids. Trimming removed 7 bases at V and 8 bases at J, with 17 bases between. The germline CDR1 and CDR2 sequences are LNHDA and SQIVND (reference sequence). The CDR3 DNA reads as TGTGCCAGTACGAGGGGAGGGTCCGGCGAAAAACTGTTTTTT. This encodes CASTRGGSGEKLFF.

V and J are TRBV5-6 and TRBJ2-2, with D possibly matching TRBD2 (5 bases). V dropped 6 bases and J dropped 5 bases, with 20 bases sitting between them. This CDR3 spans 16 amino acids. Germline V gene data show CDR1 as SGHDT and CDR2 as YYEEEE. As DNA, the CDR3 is TGTGCCAGCAAAGGGTGGCTTACACTAGAGACCGGGGAGCTGTTTTTT. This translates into CASKGWLTLETGELFF.

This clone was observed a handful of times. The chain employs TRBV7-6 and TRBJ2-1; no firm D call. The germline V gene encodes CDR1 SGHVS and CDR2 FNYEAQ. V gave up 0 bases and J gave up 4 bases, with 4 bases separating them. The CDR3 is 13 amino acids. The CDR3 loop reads CASSLARYNEQFF. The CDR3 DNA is TGTGCCAGCAGCTTAGCGCGGTACAATGAGCAGTTCTTC.

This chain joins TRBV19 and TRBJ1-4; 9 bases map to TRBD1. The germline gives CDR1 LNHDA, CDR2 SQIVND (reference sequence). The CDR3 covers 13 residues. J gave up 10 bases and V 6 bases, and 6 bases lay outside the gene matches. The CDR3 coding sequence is TGTGCCAGTAGGACAGGGGGGCTCGGAAAACTGTTTTTT. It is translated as CASRTGGLGKLFF.

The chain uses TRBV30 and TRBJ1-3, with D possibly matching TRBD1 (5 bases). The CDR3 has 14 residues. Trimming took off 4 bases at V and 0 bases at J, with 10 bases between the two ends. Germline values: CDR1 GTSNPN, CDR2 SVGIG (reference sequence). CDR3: CAWNSQVSGNTIYF. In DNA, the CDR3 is TGTGCCTGGAACTCACAGGTCTCTGGAAACACCATATATTTT.

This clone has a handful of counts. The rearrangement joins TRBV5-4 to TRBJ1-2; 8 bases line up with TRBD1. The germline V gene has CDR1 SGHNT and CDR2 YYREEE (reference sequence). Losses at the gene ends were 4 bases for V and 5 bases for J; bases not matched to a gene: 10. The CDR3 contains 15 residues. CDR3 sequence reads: CASSPGRGQPYGYTF. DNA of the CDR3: TGTGCCAGCAGCCCTGGCAGGGGGCAGCCTTATGGCTACACCTTC.

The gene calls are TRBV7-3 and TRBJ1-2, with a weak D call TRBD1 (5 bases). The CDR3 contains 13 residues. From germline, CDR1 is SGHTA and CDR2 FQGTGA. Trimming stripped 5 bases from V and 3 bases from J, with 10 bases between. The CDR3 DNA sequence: TGTGCCAGCAGCCTGGGGGGGGACTATGGCTACACCTTC. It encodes CASSLGGDYGYTF. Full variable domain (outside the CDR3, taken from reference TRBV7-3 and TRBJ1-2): GAGVSQTPSNKVTEKGKYVELRCDPISGHTALYWYRQSLGQGPEFLIYFQGTGAADDSGLPNDRFFAVRPEGSVSTLKIQRTERGDSAVYLCASSLGGDYGYTFGSGTRLTVV.

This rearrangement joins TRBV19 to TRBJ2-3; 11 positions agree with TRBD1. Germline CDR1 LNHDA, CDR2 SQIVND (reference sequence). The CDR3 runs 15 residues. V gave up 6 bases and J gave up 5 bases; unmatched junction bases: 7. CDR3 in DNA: TGTGCCAGTAGGGCCGGGACAGGGGGTTTAGATACGCAGTATTTT. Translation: CASRAGTGGLDTQYF. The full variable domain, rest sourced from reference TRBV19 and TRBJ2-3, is DGGITQSPKYLFRKEGQNVTLSCEQNLNHDAMYWYRQDPGQGLRLIYYSQIVNDFQKGDIAEGYSVSREKKESFPLTVTSAQKNPTAFYLCASRAGTGGLDTQYFGPGTRLTVL.

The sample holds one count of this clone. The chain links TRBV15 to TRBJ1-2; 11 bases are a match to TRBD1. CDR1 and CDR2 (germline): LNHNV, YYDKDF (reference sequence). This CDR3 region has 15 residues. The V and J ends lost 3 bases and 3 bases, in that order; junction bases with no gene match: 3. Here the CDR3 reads CATSRGQGVHYGYTF. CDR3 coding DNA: TGTGCCACCAGCAGGGGACAGGGGGTGCACTATGGCTACACCTTC.

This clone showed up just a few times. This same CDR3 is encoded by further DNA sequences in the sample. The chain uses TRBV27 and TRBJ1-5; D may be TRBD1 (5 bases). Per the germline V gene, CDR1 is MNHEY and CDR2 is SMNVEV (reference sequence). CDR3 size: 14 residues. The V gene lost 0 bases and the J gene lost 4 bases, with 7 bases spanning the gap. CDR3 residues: CASSLSGGNQPQHF. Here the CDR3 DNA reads TGTGCCAGCAGTTTATCGGGGGGGAATCAGCCCCAGCATTTT.

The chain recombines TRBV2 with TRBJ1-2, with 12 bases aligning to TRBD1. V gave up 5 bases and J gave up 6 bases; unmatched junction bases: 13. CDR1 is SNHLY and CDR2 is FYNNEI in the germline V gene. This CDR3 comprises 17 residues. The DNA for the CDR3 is TGTGCCAGCAGTAAAACGACCGGGACAGGGGGCATCAATGGCTACACCTTC. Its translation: CASSKTTGTGGINGYTF.

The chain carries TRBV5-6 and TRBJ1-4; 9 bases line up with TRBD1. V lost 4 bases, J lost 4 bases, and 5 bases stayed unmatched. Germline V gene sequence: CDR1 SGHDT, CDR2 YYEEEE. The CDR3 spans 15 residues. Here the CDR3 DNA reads TGTGCCAGCAGCCCATGGACAGGGGATAATGAAAAACTGTTTTTT. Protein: CASSPWTGDNEKLFF.

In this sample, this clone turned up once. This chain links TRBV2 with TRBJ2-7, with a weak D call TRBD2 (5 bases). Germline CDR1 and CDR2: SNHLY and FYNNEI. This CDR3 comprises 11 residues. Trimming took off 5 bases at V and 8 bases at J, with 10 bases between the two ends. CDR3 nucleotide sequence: TGTGCCAGCAGTCTCCGGGAAAAGCAGTACTTC. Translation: CASSLREKQYF.

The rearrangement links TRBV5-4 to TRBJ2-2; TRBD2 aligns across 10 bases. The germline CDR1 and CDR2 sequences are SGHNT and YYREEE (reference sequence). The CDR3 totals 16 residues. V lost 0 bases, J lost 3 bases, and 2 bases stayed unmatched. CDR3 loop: CASSLDLAGDTGELFF. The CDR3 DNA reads TGTGCCAGCAGCTTGGACCTAGCGGGGGACACCGGGGAGCTGTTTTTT.

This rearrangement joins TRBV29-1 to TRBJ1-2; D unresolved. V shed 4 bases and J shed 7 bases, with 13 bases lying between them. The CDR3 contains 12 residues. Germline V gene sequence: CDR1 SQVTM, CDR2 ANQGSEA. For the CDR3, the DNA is TGCAGCGTTGGCTATCCTGAGGGTGGCTACACCTTC. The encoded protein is CSVGYPEGGYTF.